What follows are 29 T cell receptor beta chains derived from one specimen sequenced in a study of Ad26.COV2.S vaccination and SARS-CoV-2 variants. Some clones are missing from TCRdb's copy, which holds only in-frame ones; the method was immunoSEQ multiplex PCR. This sample has 350,000 to 500,000 clones, with about 90% found just once. Treatment given: about 20 received Ad26.COV2.S at low or high dose, single or two shots; 5 received placebo; per-sample allocation not given. Collection of samples fell on day 63 after the first vaccine or placebo injection. Material: peripheral blood, obtained in a trial of Ad26.COV2.S vaccine versus placebo. The receptors here all came from a person aged 18-65 years who received the Ad26.COV2.S COVID-19 vaccine or a placebo.

The chain recombines TRBV12-5 with TRBJ1-2, with 7 nucleotides matching TRBD1. Germline trimming cut 5 bases from V and 0 bases from J; bases unmatched to any gene: 9. CDR3 size: 16 residues. Germline V gene sequence: CDR1 LGHNT, CDR2 FRNRAP. CDR3 sequence: CASGQRQGLANYGYTF. The CDR3 nucleotides read TGTGCTAGTGGTCAGCGACAGGGACTGGCTAACTATGGCTACACCTTC.

The chain carries TRBV4-1 and TRBJ2-1; the D is unclear. Germline V gene sequence: CDR1 MGHRA, CDR2 YSYEKL. This CDR3 comprises 15 residues. V was clipped by 0 bases and J by 5 bases, with 11 bases between them. The CDR3 coding sequence is TGCGCCAGCAGCCAAGAACATGGCCTAAACAATGAGCAGTTCTTC. It is translated as CASSQEHGLNNEQFF.

The V gene is TRBV6-5, the J gene TRBJ1-2; D is ambiguous. Trimming stripped 6 bases from V and 2 bases from J, with 13 bases between. Germline V CDR1 and CDR2: MNHEY, SVGAGI. The CDR3 is made up of 14 amino acids. The CDR3: CASSDPAVNYGYTF. The CDR3 nucleotides are TGTGCCAGCAGCGACCCTGCCGTCAACTATGGCTACACCTTC.

This chain uses TRBV7-8 with TRBJ2-5, with a tentative D call TRBD2 (6 bases). Germline CDR1 is SGHVS and CDR2 is FQNEAQ. This CDR3 comprises 17 residues. The germline V and J ends were trimmed by 1 base and 0 bases, with 15 bases remaining between them. The CDR3 coding sequence is TGTGCCAGCAGCTTAGTTCCTGGGGGAGGAAACCAAGAGACCCAGTACTTC. It yields the protein CASSLVPGGGNQETQYF. The whole variable domain, filled in from reference TRBV7-8 and TRBJ2-5, reads GAGVSQSPRYKVAKRGQDVALRCDPISGHVSLFWYQQALGQGPEFLTYFQNEAQLDKSGLPSDRFFAERPEGSVSTLKIQRTQQEDSAVYLCASSLVPGGGNQETQYFGPGTRLLVL.

The rearrangement uses TRBV7-8 and TRBJ2-7, with TRBD1 matching over 9 bases. V dropped 2 bases and J dropped 0; count of bases not matched to a gene: 2. CDR1 SGHVS and CDR2 FQNEAQ come from the germline V gene. CDR3 size: 15 residues. In DNA form, the CDR3 reads TGTGCCAGCAGCTTAAGGACAGGGGTCTCCTACGAGCAGTACTTC. It translates to CASSLRTGVSYEQYF.

The chain links TRBV30 to TRBJ2-3; 9 nucleotides line up with TRBD2. Germline assignment: CDR1 GTSNPN and CDR2 SVGIG (reference sequence). J was trimmed by 10 bases and V by 6 bases; bases with no gene match: 5. This CDR3 spans 11 amino acids. As DNA, the CDR3 is TGTGCCTGCGGGACTAGCTATGCGCAGTATTTT. Residues: CACGTSYAQYF.

For the CDR3, the DNA is TGTGCCAGCGGGGGGACGGCCGTCACAGATACGCAGTATTTT. Amino acids: CASGGTAVTDTQYF. V and J are TRBV7-9 and TRBJ2-3; D might be TRBD2 (6 bases). V was clipped by 8 bases and J by 2 bases, with 14 bases between them. The CDR3 consists of 14 residues. Looked up from germline, CDR1 is SEHNR and CDR2 is FQNEAQ (reference sequence).

This chain uses TRBV9 with TRBJ2-1, with unresolved D. The germline CDR1 and CDR2 sequences are SGDLS and YYNGEE. There are 13 residues in the CDR3. Between the trimmed V and J ends, which lost 0 bases and 9 bases, there was a span of 10 bases. DNA of the CDR3: TGTGCCAGCAGCGTAGAGAGTATCAGTGAGCAGTTCTTC. It is translated as CASSVESISEQFF.

V gene TRBV6-2 or TRBV6-3 combines with J gene TRBJ1-4, with D uncertain. Germline V gene sequence: CDR1 MNHEY, CDR2 SVGEGT. The ends were cut back, 0 bases at V and 5 bases at J, with 10 bases in the middle. This CDR3 is built from 15 residues. This CDR3 is CASSYSGSGNEKLFF. The CDR3 DNA reads TGTGCCAGCAGTTACTCGGGCTCCGGAAATGAAAAACTGTTTTTT.

The genes are TRBV5-5 and TRBJ1-6; tentative D call: TRBD1 (6 bases). The CDR3 has 14 residues. V gave up 3 bases and J gave up 10 bases, with 14 bases separating them. Germline assignment: CDR1 SGHKS and CDR2 YYEKEE (reference sequence). The CDR3 DNA sequence: TGTGCCAGCAGCTCAACAGGGTTGGGGTCACCCCTCCACTTT. It codes for CASSSTGLGSPLHF.

The V and J genes are TRBV15 and TRBJ2-7; the match to TRBD1 covers 9 bases. Losses at the gene ends were 9 bases for V and 7 bases for J; bases not matched to a gene: 10. Germline CDR1 is LNHNV and CDR2 is YYDKDF (reference sequence). The length of the CDR3 is 13 residues. The CDR3, as DNA: TGTGCCACAGACCCGGGACAGGGTGAAGAGCAGTACTTC. Encoded protein: CATDPGQGEEQYF.

The V gene is TRBV7-9, the J gene TRBJ2-7, with D possibly TRBD2 on 6 matching bases. Deletions cut 1 base from V and 2 bases from J, with 12 bases between. Per germline, CDR1 SEHNR and CDR2 FQNEAQ (reference sequence). This CDR3 spans 15 amino acids. DNA for the CDR3: TGTGCCAGCAGCTTAGTCTTGCGGGAAACCTACGAGCAGTACTTC. This codes for CASSLVLRETYEQYF.

This chain connects TRBV6-2 or TRBV6-3 to TRBJ2-6; TRBD1 matches 11 bases. Germline-derived CDR1 and CDR2 are MNHEY and SVGEGT. The CDR3 contains 19 residues. With 2 bases clipped from V and 0 bases from J, the junction kept 6 bases outside the gene matches. CDR3 bases: TGTGCCAGCAGTTACAACCGGGACAGGGGGGACTCTGGGGCCAACGTCCTGACTTTC. Encoded protein: CASSYNRDRGDSGANVLTF.

V gene TRBV4-1 combines with J gene TRBJ2-3, with 8 nucleotides matching TRBD1. The V gene end was trimmed by 3 bases and the J gene end by 2 bases; junction bases not matched to a gene: 4. This CDR3 contains 15 residues. Germline CDR1 MGHRA, CDR2 YSYEKL. The CDR3: CASSHRTGSTDTQYF. CDR3 nucleotides: TGCGCCAGCAGCCACCGGACAGGGTCCACAGATACGCAGTATTTT.

V is TRBV28 and J is TRBJ2-2; D perhaps matches TRBD1 (6 bases). The germline V and J ends were trimmed by 7 bases and 4 bases, with 10 bases remaining between them. The CDR3 has 13 amino acids. Per germline, CDR1 MDHEN and CDR2 SYDVKM. CDR3 DNA: TGTGCCAGCAACACAGGGAGCACCGGGGAGCTGTTTTTT. Protein sequence: CASNTGSTGELFF.

The chain carries TRBV4-3 and TRBJ2-7; tentative D call: TRBD1 (6 bases). Germline loops: CDR1 LGHNA, CDR2 YSLEER. CDR3 length equals 16 residues. Trimming stripped 0 bases from V and 3 bases from J, with 15 bases between. In DNA, the CDR3 is TGCGCCAGCAGCCAAGATCCTAGGACAGACTTCTACGAGCAGTACTTC. This codes for CASSQDPRTDFYEQYF.

This chain uses TRBV28 with TRBJ2-2; no reliable D call. Germline-derived CDR1 and CDR2 are MDHEN and SYDVKM. The CDR3 is made up of 14 amino acids. Trimming pared 5 bases from V and 0 bases from J, leaving 7 bases between. CDR3 sequence: CASSTNANTGELFF. The CDR3 DNA reads TGTGCCAGCAGTACCAACGCGAACACCGGGGAGCTGTTTTTT.

The chain uses TRBV11-3 and TRBJ2-2, with TRBD1 as a possible D gene (7 bases). V shed 5 bases and J shed 2 bases, with 15 bases lying between them. In germline, CDR1 is SGHNT, CDR2 YENEEA. This CDR3 is 16 amino acids long. This CDR3 reads CASSGGTDLNTGELFF. The CDR3 nucleotides are TGTGCCAGCAGCGGGGGGACAGACCTAAACACCGGGGAGCTGTTTTTT.

The chain employs TRBV5-6 and TRBJ2-5; no firm D call. V lost 2 bases to trimming and J lost 2 bases, with 7 bases between them. CDR1 is SGHDT and CDR2 is YYEEEE in the germline V gene. The CDR3 runs to 13 residues. This chain's CDR3 is CASSFDPQETQYF. CDR3 DNA: TGTGCCAGCAGCTTCGACCCGCAAGAGACCCAGTACTTC.

The genes are TRBV7-2 and TRBJ2-5; the D is unclear. The CDR3 covers 15 residues. CDR1 SGHTA and CDR2 FQGNSA come from the germline V gene. With 1 base removed from V and 0 bases from J, the gap between germline ends came to 9 bases. CDR3 region: CASSLVTGYQETQYF. In nucleotides, the CDR3 is TGTGCCAGCAGCTTAGTGACCGGCTACCAAGAGACCCAGTACTTC.

The chain is built from TRBV5-4 and TRBJ2-3, with a possible D match to TRBD2 (6 bases). CDR3 length: 16 residues. CDR1 is SGHNT, CDR2 YYREEE, per germline (reference sequence). The V end was cut by 4 bases, the J end by 5 bases, with 20 bases between. This CDR3 is CASSLTWAGPRDTQYF. The CDR3 DNA reads TGTGCCAGCAGCCTGACATGGGCGGGACCCAGAGATACGCAGTATTTT.

V is TRBV21-1 and J is TRBJ2-7. TRBV21-1 has pseudogene status. The CDR3 length is 16 residues. The CDR3 bases are TGTGCCAGCAGCAAATCCTACAGGGCGGGGTCCTACGAGCAGTACTTC. Translating it yields CASSKSYRAGSYEQYF.

The J gene is TRBJ1-2, the V gene TRBV28; TRBD1 is a possible D gene (5 bases). The germline CDR1 and CDR2 sequences are MDHEN and SYDVKM. V lost 10 bases, J lost 4 bases, and 16 bases lay in between. The CDR3 covers 13 residues. The CDR3 sequence: CATERGQFYGYTF. As DNA, the CDR3 is TGTGCCACCGAAAGGGGCCAGTTCTATGGCTACACCTTC.

CDR3 DNA: TGTGCCAGCGGGGTTGGGACTAGCGCGTACTACGAGCAGTACTTC. It yields the protein CASGVGTSAYYEQYF. V usage is TRBV28 and J usage is TRBJ2-7; 10 nucleotides align to TRBD2. Germline CDR1 and CDR2: MDHEN and SYDVKM. CDR3 length: 15 amino acids. Unmatched junction bases numbered 10, after V lost 8 bases and J lost 3 bases.

This clone has just one count. The rearrangement links TRBV7-9 to TRBJ1-4, with D perhaps TRBD1 (6 bases). The CDR3 runs to 14 residues. V was shortened by 6 bases and J by 6 bases, with 14 bases between the two germline ends. Germline V gives CDR1 SEHNR, CDR2 FQNEAQ (reference sequence). The CDR3 here is CASSLAGADEKLFF. In DNA form, the CDR3 reads TGTGCCAGCAGTTTGGCAGGGGCGGATGAAAAACTGTTTTTT.

This chain connects TRBV7-2 to TRBJ2-3, with D unclear. The CDR3 consists of 12 residues. The V gene lost 5 bases and the J gene lost 4 bases, with 7 bases spanning the gap. The germline gives CDR1 SGHTA, CDR2 FQGNSA. CDR3 loop: CASSKSSDTQYF. CDR3 bases: TGTGCCAGCAGCAAGAGCTCAGATACGCAGTATTTT.

The chain is built from TRBV7-9 and TRBJ2-7; D unresolved. Germline assignment: CDR1 SEHNR and CDR2 FQNEAQ (reference sequence). This CDR3 has 12 amino acids. V was clipped by 5 bases and J by 3 bases, with 8 bases between them. CDR3 residues: CASSHHFYEQYF. In DNA, the CDR3 is TGTGCCAGCAGCCATCACTTCTACGAGCAGTACTTC. Full variable domain (outside the CDR3, taken from reference TRBV7-9 and TRBJ2-7): DTGVSQNPRHKITKRGQNVTFRCDPISEHNRLYWYRQTLGQGPEFLTYFQNEAQLEKSRLLSDRFSAERPKGSFSTLEIQRTEQGDSAMYLCASSHHFYEQYFGPGTRLTVT.

The chain is built from TRBV7-2 and TRBJ1-1; TRBD1 might be the D (6 bases). Trimming left V 5 bases short and J 1 base short, with 17 bases between. Germline loops: CDR1 SGHTA, CDR2 FQGNSA. The CDR3 runs to 16 residues. CDR3 amino acids: CASSGVGTLRNTEAFF. DNA for the CDR3: TGTGCCAGCAGCGGAGTCGGGACACTACGGAACACTGAAGCTTTCTTT.

The chain couples TRBV7-2 to TRBJ2-2; 9 positions agree with TRBD2. The germline V gene has CDR1 SGHTA and CDR2 FQGNSA. This CDR3 is built from 15 residues. Trimming at V came to 1 base and at J to 3 bases, leaving 0 bases not matched to a gene. In nucleotides, the CDR3 is TGTGCCAGCAGCTTAGGCGGGAGGGACACCGGGGAGCTGTTTTTT. Its translation is CASSLGGRDTGELFF.